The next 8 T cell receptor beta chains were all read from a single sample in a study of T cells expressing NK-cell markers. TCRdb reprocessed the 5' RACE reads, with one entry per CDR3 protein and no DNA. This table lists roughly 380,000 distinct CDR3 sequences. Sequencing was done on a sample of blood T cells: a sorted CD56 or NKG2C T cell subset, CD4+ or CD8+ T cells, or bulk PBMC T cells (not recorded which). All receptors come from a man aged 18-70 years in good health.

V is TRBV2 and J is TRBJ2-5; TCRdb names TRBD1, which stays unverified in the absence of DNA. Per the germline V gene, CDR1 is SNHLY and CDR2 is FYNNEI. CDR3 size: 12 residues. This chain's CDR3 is CASSGGGGTQYF.

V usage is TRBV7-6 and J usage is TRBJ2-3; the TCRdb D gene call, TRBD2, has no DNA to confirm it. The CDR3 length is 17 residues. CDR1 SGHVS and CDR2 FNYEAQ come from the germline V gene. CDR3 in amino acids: CASSPRTSGDVTDTQYF. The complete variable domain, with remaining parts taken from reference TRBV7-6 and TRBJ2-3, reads GAGVSQSPRYKVTKRGQDVALRCDPISGHVSLYWYRQALGQGPEFLTYFNYEAQQDKSGLPNDRFSAERPEGSISTLTIQRTEQRDSAMYRCASSPRTSGDVTDTQYFGPGTRLTVL.

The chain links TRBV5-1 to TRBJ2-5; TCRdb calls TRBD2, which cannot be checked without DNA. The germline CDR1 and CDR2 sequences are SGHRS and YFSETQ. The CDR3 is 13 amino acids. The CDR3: CATSLQVQETQYF.

CDR3: CASSARGGTSYNEQFF. The chain recombines TRBV2 with TRBJ2-1; checking the TCRdb D call of TRBD1 is not possible without DNA. Germline V gene lookup returns CDR1 SNHLY and CDR2 FYNNEI. The CDR3 is 16 amino acids.

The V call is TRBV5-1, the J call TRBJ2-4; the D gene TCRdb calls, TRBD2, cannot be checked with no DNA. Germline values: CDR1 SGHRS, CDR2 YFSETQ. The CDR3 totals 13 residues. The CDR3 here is CASSRLVGSIQYF.

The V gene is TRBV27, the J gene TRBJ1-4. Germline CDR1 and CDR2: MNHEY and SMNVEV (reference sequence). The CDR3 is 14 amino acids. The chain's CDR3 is CATRRSSTYEKLFF.

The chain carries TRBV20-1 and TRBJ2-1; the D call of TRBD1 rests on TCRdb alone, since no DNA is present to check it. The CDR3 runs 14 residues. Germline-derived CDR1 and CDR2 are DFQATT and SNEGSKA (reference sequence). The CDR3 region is CSARDLAGDNEQFF.

The CDR3 sequence is CASSELRGQVSPLHF. This sequence joins TRBV6-1 and TRBJ1-6; TCRdb proposes TRBD1, but this gene call is untestable without DNA. The germline gives CDR1 MNHNS, CDR2 SASEGT. The CDR3 loop spans 15 amino acids.